This TCR beta chain comes out of a study of synovial regulatory T cells in juvenile arthritis. Donors were some eleven juvenile idiopathic arthritis patients with active disease, 3 polyarticular and 8 oligoarticular. Patients were aged median 11.6 years with disease lasting median 7 years. Sequenced by immunoSEQ multiplex PCR; TCRdb stores in-frame clones only, minus some. The data include some 10,000 clones; the top ten clones carry roughly 0.7%. This sequence originates from a donor younger than 30 with juvenile idiopathic arthritis. The sequenced material came from Treg cells from blood. The sample's subset: remaining (HLA-DR-negative) circulating blood Treg cells.

The CDR3 spells CASSPTTYNEQFF. V usage is TRBV11-2 and J usage is TRBJ2-1. Germline V gene sequence: CDR1 SGHAT, CDR2 FQNNGV. The CDR3 extends over 13 amino acids. No DNA appears here.